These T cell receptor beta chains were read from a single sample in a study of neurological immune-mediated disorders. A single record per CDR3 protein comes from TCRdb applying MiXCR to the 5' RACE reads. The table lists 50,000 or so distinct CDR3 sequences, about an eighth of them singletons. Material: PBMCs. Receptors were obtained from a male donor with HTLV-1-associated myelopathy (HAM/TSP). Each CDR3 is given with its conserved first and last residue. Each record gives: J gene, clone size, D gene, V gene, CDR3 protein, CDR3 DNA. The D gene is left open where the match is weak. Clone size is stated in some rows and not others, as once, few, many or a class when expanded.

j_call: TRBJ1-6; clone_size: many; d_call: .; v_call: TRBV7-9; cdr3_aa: CASSLVRAGHSPLHF; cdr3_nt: TGTGCCAGCAGCTTAGTGAGGGCAGGGCACTCACCCCTCCACTTT
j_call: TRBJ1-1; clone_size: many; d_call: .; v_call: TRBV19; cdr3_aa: CASSIDRGENTEAFF; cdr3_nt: TGTGCCAGTAGTATAGATCGGGGCGAGAACACTGAAGCTTTCTTT
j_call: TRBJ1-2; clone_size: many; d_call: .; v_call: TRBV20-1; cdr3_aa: CSARDQGSGYTF; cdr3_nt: TGCAGTGCTAGAGATCAGGGATCTGGCTACACCTTC
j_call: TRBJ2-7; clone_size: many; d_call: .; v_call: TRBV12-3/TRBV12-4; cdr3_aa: CASSWPGPSSYEQYF; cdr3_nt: TGTGCCAGCAGTTGGCCGGGACCAAGCTCCTACGAGCAGTACTTC
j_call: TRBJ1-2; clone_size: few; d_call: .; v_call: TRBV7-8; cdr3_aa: CASSRGRRNDGYSF; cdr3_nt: TGTGCCAGCAGCAGGGGACGGCGGAACGATGGCTACAGCTTC
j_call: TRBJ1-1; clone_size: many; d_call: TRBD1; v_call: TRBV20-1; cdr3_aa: CSIGQGGENTEAFF; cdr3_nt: TGCAGTATTGGACAGGGAGGGGAGAACACTGAAGCTTTCTTT
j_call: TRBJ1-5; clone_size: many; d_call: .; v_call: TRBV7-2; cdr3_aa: CASSLDRAGPQHF; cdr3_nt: TGTGCCAGCAGCTTAGACCGCGCAGGGCCCCAGCATTTT
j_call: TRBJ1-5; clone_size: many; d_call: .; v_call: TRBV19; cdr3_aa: CASSSKGDTTQHF; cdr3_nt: TGTGCCAGTAGTTCAAAAGGCGATACGACCCAGCATTTT
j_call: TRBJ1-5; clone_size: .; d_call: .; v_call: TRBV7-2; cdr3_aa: CASSLEVGRAGTSGSHF; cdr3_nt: TGTGCCAGCAGCTTAGAAGTAGGCAGGGCGGGAACCTCCGGGAGTCATTTT
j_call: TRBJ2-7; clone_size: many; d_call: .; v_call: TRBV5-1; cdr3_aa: CASSLGSNNEQYF; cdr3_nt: TGCGCCAGCAGCTTGGGGTCAAACAACGAGCAGTACTTC
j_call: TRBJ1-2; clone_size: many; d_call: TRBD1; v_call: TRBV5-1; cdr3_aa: CASSLTGADWRGYTF; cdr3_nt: TGCGCCAGCAGCTTGACAGGGGCCGACTGGCGCGGCTACACCTTC
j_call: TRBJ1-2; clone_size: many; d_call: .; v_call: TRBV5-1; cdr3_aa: CASTLGGTYGYTF; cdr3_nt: TGCGCCAGCACCCTGGGGGGAACCTATGGCTACACCTTC
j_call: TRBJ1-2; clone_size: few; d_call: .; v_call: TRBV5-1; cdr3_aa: CASSLGLNGGYTF; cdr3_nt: TGCGCCAGCAGCTTGGGACTGAACGGTGGCTACACCTTC
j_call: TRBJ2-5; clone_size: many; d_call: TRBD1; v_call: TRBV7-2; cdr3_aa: CASSTWTGAETQYF; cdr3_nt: TGTGCCAGCAGCACCTGGACAGGGGCAGAGACCCAGTACTTC
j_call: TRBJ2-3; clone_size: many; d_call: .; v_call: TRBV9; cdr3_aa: CASSGEHGRGTDTQYF; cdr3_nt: TGTGCCAGCAGCGGGGAGCATGGGAGAGGCACAGATACGCAGTATTTT
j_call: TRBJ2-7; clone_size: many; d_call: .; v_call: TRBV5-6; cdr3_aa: CASQEGVRTSGQYF; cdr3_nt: TGTGCCAGCCAAGAAGGCGTACGGACGAGTGGGCAGTACTTC
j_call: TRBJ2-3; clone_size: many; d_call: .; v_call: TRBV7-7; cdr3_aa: CASSSQLAADTQYF; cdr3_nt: TGTGCTAGCAGCTCCCAGTTGGCGGCAGATACGCAGTATTTT
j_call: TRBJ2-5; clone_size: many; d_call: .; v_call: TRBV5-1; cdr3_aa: CASSPLTDRETQYF; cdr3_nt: TGCGCCAGCAGCCCGCTGACAGACCGAGAGACCCAGTACTTC
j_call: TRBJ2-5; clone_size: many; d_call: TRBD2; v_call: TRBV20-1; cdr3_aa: CSAAGTSGGGETQYF; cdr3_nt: TGCAGTGCTGCCGGGACTAGCGGGGGGGGAGAGACCCAGTACTTC
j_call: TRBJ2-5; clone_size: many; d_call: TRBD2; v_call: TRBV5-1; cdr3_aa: CASRLSPTSGGYLVSETQYF; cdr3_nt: TGCGCCAGCCGACTGTCCCCGACTAGCGGGGGGTATTTGGTCTCGGAGACCCAGTACTTC